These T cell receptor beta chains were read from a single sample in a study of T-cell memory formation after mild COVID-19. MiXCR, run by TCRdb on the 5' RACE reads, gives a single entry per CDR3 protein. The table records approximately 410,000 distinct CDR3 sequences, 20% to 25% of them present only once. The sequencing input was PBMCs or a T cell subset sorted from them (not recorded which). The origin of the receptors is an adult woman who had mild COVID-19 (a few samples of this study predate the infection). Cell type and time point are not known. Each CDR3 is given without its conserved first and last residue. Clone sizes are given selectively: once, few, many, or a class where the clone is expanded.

CDR3: ASSENRGSSYEQY; size: NA; V: TRBV2; J: TRBJ2-7
CDR3: ASSPEPRTGEAF; size: few; V: TRBV7-3; J: TRBJ1-1
CDR3: ASNRGQDYGYT; size: NA; V: TRBV7-9; J: TRBJ1-2
CDR3: ASSSVAGDILNEQF; size: NA; V: TRBV7-6; J: TRBJ2-1
CDR3: ASSSLDPGELF; size: NA; V: TRBV5-4; J: TRBJ2-2
CDR3: ASSPSGPSNQPQH; size: few; V: TRBV18; J: TRBJ1-5
CDR3: SATRGTSGRHNEQF; size: NA; V: TRBV20-1; J: TRBJ2-1
CDR3: ASSYDRTPEAF; size: few; V: TRBV2; J: TRBJ1-1
CDR3: ASSRPDRGVYEQY; size: once; V: TRBV7-9; J: TRBJ2-7
CDR3: ASSPGTLRANVLT; size: NA; V: TRBV3-1; J: TRBJ2-6
CDR3: ASSQDPGEQPQH; size: NA; V: TRBV4-1; J: TRBJ1-5
CDR3: ASRTSDTQY; size: few; V: TRBV7-8; J: TRBJ2-3
CDR3: AISPGQGIGTQY; size: few; V: TRBV10-3; J: TRBJ2-5
CDR3: ASSLGGVAGGEQF; size: NA; V: TRBV5-6; J: TRBJ2-1
CDR3: SVDQAGTDTQY; size: few; V: TRBV29-1; J: TRBJ2-3
CDR3: SAPTVSYEQY; size: many; V: TRBV20-1; J: TRBJ2-7
CDR3: ASSVSAGTNTGELF; size: few; V: TRBV9; J: TRBJ2-2
CDR3: ASGLTVYQPQH; size: few; V: TRBV19; J: TRBJ1-5